These T cell receptor beta chains were read from a single sample in a study of T cells in Graves' hyperthyroidism and ophthalmopathy. TCRdb independently ran MiXCR on the multiplex PCR reads; one entry per CDR3 protein. The sample contains about 690,000 distinct CDR3 sequences, around a sixth of which appear only once. The specimen sequenced was blood. The receptor source for this set is a man aged 50-60 years with Graves' hyperthyroidism. CDR3s include the opening cysteine and the closing phenylalanine or tryptophan. D genes are given only for firm matches. The size entry is marked missing in some rows and otherwise reads once, few, many or a size class.

clone_size: few
j_call: TRBJ2-7
cdr3_length: 14
v_call: TRBV20-1
d_call: .
cdr3_nt: TGCAGTGGAACGAGGGCAACCACATCCTACGAGCAGTACTTC
cdr3_aa: CSGTRATTSYEQYF

clone_size: few
j_call: TRBJ2-7
cdr3_length: 18
v_call: TRBV6-1
d_call: .
cdr3_nt: TGTGCCAGCAGCCGCGGCGCCGGATCCCCGACTAGCTCCTACGAGCAGTACTTC
cdr3_aa: CASSRGAGSPTSSYEQYF

clone_size: few
j_call: TRBJ2-1
cdr3_length: 13
v_call: TRBV10-3
d_call: TRBD2
cdr3_nt: TGTGCCATCACTCTAGCGGGAGGGCCGATCCAGTTCTTC
cdr3_aa: CAITLAGGPIQFF

clone_size: .
j_call: TRBJ2-7
cdr3_length: 14
v_call: TRBV19
d_call: .
cdr3_nt: TGTGCCAGTAGTATAGGAGGGCCCTCCTACGAGCAGTACTTC
cdr3_aa: CASSIGGPSYEQYF

clone_size: many
j_call: TRBJ2-3
cdr3_length: 14
v_call: TRBV7-2
d_call: .
cdr3_nt: TGTGCCAGCAGCTTAGCGTGGTCGGCGGATCCGCAGTATTTT
cdr3_aa: CASSLAWSADPQYF

clone_size: .
j_call: TRBJ2-1
cdr3_length: 14
v_call: TRBV20-1
d_call: TRBD2
cdr3_nt: TGCAGTGCAGGCGGGACTAGCGGGGGAGGTGAGCAGTTCTTC
cdr3_aa: CSAGGTSGGGEQFF

clone_size: many
j_call: TRBJ2-1
cdr3_length: 13
v_call: TRBV28
d_call: TRBD1
cdr3_nt: TGTGCCAGCAGGGGACAGTCCTACAATGAGCAGTTCTTC
cdr3_aa: CASRGQSYNEQFF

clone_size: .
j_call: TRBJ2-2
cdr3_length: 16
v_call: TRBV5-1
d_call: TRBD2
cdr3_nt: TGCGCCAGCAGCTTTAGCGGGAGGGAGAACACCGGGGAGCTGTTTTTT
cdr3_aa: CASSFSGRENTGELFF

clone_size: many
j_call: TRBJ2-3
cdr3_length: 14
v_call: TRBV7-6
d_call: .
cdr3_nt: TGTGCCAGCAGCTTTGAGACTAGTGGAGATACGCAGTATTTT
cdr3_aa: CASSFETSGDTQYF

clone_size: many
j_call: TRBJ1-1
cdr3_length: 12
v_call: TRBV12-3/TRBV12-4
d_call: .
cdr3_nt: TGTGCCAGCAGTTTACCATACACTGAAGCTTTCTTT
cdr3_aa: CASSLPYTEAFF